This TCR beta chain was observed in a study of vaccination and CD4 T cells after COVID-19. Study-level background: Post-COVID sampling occurred a median around 100 days after diagnosis (range 35 to 161). Median time from second vaccine dose to sampling was roughly 65 days (14 to 241). Findings and limits, study-wide: SARS-CoV-2-reactive clonotype medians increased from roughly 21 to 40, not significantly.

Treatment meaning: approximately 10-day PBMC culture with coronavirus spike peptide pools or control peptides (ViraFEST assay). With respect to this clonotype: The antigen is unknown.

At the Johns Hopkins FTIC core, DNA taken from cultured CD4+ T cells was sequenced by way of the Oncomine TCR Beta short-read assay. DNA came from CD4+ T cells after culture. TCRdb called the PCR reads again in MiXCR, with one record for every CDR3 protein. The sample lists roughly 20,000 distinct CDR3 sequences; about three fifths were seen once. V was cut by 0 bases and J by 0 bases, with 13 bases left in between. Looked up from germline, CDR1 is MGHRA and CDR2 is YSYEKL. The CDR3 is 17 amino acids. The sequencing input was CD4+ T cells from blood, cultured in vitro. The chain joins TRBV4-1 to TRBJ2-3, with a weak D call TRBD2 (6 bases). The source is a human donor who had recovered from COVID-19. The DNA of the CDR3 is TGCGCCAGCAGCCAAGATTTGGGGACTTATAGCACAGATACGCAGTATTTT. This codes for CASSQDLGTYSTDTQYF.